Below, 18 T cell receptor beta chains from the same sample are listed, as sequenced in a study of blood T cell repertoires in COVID-19. TCRdb's table, derived via immunoSEQ multiplex PCR, lists solely in-frame clones and lacks some. Here the sample spans 150,000 to 200,000 clones, 60% to 80% being singletons. Specimen: peripheral blood. The receptors were gathered from a man between 65 and 80 years old with acute or convalescent COVID-19.

The chain combines TRBV30 with TRBJ1-2; possible D gene TRBD1, 5 bases. CDR3 length: 14 amino acids. Per the germline V gene, CDR1 is GTSNPN and CDR2 is SVGIG (reference sequence). Trimming removed 2 bases from V and 8 bases from J, with 18 bases in between. The CDR3 here is CAWSTSEHRGGYTF. In DNA form, the CDR3 reads TGTGCCTGGAGTACCTCAGAGCACCGGGGGGGCTACACCTTC.

This clone was recorded only once. The chain carries TRBV19 and TRBJ1-1; D remains unclear. With 9 bases removed from V and 0 bases from J, the gap between germline ends came to 11 bases. Germline-derived CDR1 and CDR2 are LNHDA and SQIVND (reference sequence). The CDR3 is 13 amino acids. CDR3 loop: CASIGRVNTEAFF. DNA for the CDR3: TGTGCCAGCATCGGGCGGGTGAACACTGAAGCTTTCTTT.

This clone was observed a single time. The chain employs TRBV18 and TRBJ1-5, with 8 nucleotides matching TRBD1. Germline V gene lookup returns CDR1 KGHSH and CDR2 LQKENI. The V gene end was trimmed by 4 bases and the J gene end by 2 bases; junction bases not matched to a gene: 4. This CDR3 comprises 15 residues. The CDR3 bases are TGTGCCAGCTCACTAGACAGGGGTCGCAATCAGCCCCAGCATTTT. This sequence encodes CASSLDRGRNQPQHF.

On this clone itself: Other DNA sequences in the sample encode the same CDR3. The chain recombines TRBV29-1 with TRBJ1-2, with a weak D call TRBD1 (5 bases). The germline V gene has CDR1 SQVTM and CDR2 ANQGSEA. V lost 1 base and J 4 bases, leaving 13 bases between the germline ends. The CDR3 totals 14 residues. The CDR3 bases are TGCAGCGTTGAAGGGGGGGGTGGTGGCTATGGCTACACCTTC. Amino acids: CSVEGGGGGYGYTF.

The chain has TRBV7-2 and TRBJ2-1; a weak D match, TRBD1 (6 bases). The length of the CDR3 is 16 residues. Trimming left V 0 bases short and J 6 bases short, with 15 bases between. Germline-derived CDR1 and CDR2 are SGHTA and FQGNSA. The CDR3 nucleotides read TGTGCCAGCAGCTTAGCGTTACAGGGTTTGGCCAATGAGCAGTTCTTC. It codes for CASSLALQGLANEQFF. Based on the CDR3 plus reference TRBV7-2 and TRBJ2-1, the full variable domain is GAGVSQSPSNKVTEKGKDVELRCDPISGHTALYWYRQSLGQGLEFLIYFQGNSAPDKSGLPSDRFSAERTGGSVSTLTIQRTQQEDSAVYLCASSLALQGLANEQFFGPGTRLTVL.

The rearrangement uses TRBV27 and TRBJ2-5; 10 bases line up with TRBD2. With V trimmed by 4 bases and J by 5 bases, 7 bases remained unmatched. The CDR3 consists of 15 residues. Germline-derived CDR1 and CDR2 are MNHEY and SMNVEV (reference sequence). Here the CDR3 DNA reads TGTGCCAGCAGTTCTCCCGGGACTAGCGACGAGACCCAGTACTTC. It yields the protein CASSSPGTSDETQYF.

This chain connects TRBV2 to TRBJ1-5; unclear D gene. Germline V gives CDR1 SNHLY, CDR2 FYNNEI. CDR3 length: 14 amino acids. V lost 6 bases and J lost 7, with 16 bases in between. The CDR3 region is CASRGVSTAQPQHF. The CDR3 DNA reads TGTGCCAGCAGGGGAGTCTCTACGGCCCAGCCCCAGCATTTT.

This clone has a handful of counts. The chain employs TRBV5-5 and TRBJ2-5; possible D gene TRBD1, 6 bases. The CDR3 is 14 residues long. The V end was cut by 6 bases, the J end by 5 bases, with 17 bases between. Germline CDR1 SGHKS, CDR2 YYEKEE (reference sequence). CDR3 region: CASNLYQGRETQYF. The CDR3, as DNA: TGTGCCAGCAACCTGTATCAGGGGCGGGAGACCCAGTACTTC.

This clone was recorded once. The chain joins TRBV12-3 or TRBV12-4 to TRBJ2-5; 7 bases are shared with TRBD1. V was pared by 8 bases and J by 5 bases, with 8 bases of the junction left unmatched. There are 13 residues in the CDR3. CDR3 coding DNA: TGTGCCAGCGGACCGACAGGGTCGGAGACCCAGTACTTC. This translates into CASGPTGSETQYF.

This chain uses TRBV19 with TRBJ2-7; possibly TRBD2 for D (5 bases). V dropped 5 bases and J dropped 5 bases, with 25 bases sitting between them. The CDR3 loop spans 17 amino acids. Germline V lookup: CDR1 LNHDA, CDR2 SQIVND (reference sequence). CDR3 DNA: TGTGCCAGTAGTGTGCCCTCGAGGCTAGCTTCTCCCGACGAGCAGTACTTC. It specifies CASSVPSRLASPDEQYF.

The V and J genes are TRBV28 and TRBJ2-7; 8 bases are shared with TRBD2. Trimming at V came to 4 bases and at J to 5 bases, leaving 10 bases not matched to a gene. CDR1 is MDHEN and CDR2 is SYDVKM in the germline V gene. CDR3 size: 15 residues. CDR3 in DNA: TGTGCCAGCAGTTCTCCGGGGGGGAGAGGCAACGAGCAGTACTTC. This gives the protein CASSSPGGRGNEQYF.

This chain connects TRBV6-5 to TRBJ1-6, with TRBD1 matching over 7 bases. This CDR3 is built from 14 residues. The germline CDR1 and CDR2 sequences are MNHEY and SVGAGI. Trimming took 6 bases from V and 6 from J; bases not matched to a gene: 5. The CDR3 is CASRTGSSNSPLHF. The CDR3 DNA is TGTGCCAGCAGGACAGGGTCGAGTAATTCACCCCTCCACTTT.

The chain carries TRBV6-5 and TRBJ1-5; 11 bases agree with TRBD1. V was clipped by 6 bases and J by 9 bases; unmatched bases: 7. CDR3 length: 14 residues. The V gene's germline CDR1 is MNHEY and CDR2 SVGAGI. The CDR3 region has the DNA TGTGCCAGCAGCCTCGGGACAGGGGGTTGGCCCCAGCATTTT. It translates to CASSLGTGGWPQHF.

V and J are TRBV28 and TRBJ1-2, with TRBD1 matching over 9 bases. The CDR3 runs 14 residues. CDR1 is MDHEN and CDR2 is SYDVKM in the germline V gene. V lost 6 bases to trimming and J lost 8 bases; unmatched junction nucleotides: 10. The CDR3 spells CASRETGGAEGYTF. CDR3 DNA sequence: TGTGCCAGCAGGGAAACAGGGGGCGCAGAGGGCTACACCTTC.

The J gene is TRBJ2-1, the V gene TRBV27, with TRBD2 matching over 7 bases. Germline CDR1 and CDR2: MNHEY and SMNVEV (reference sequence). Unmatched junction bases numbered 2, after V lost 3 bases and J lost 3 bases. The CDR3 totals 14 residues. CDR3 amino acids: CASSFQRDYNEQFF. The CDR3 DNA follows: TGTGCCAGCAGTTTCCAGCGGGACTACAATGAGCAGTTCTTC.

This rearrangement joins TRBV19 to TRBJ2-6; no firm D call. V lost 11 bases, J lost 2 bases, and 13 bases lay in between. CDR3 length: 14 residues. CDR1 is LNHDA, CDR2 SQIVND, per germline (reference sequence). CDR3 bases: TGTGCCTCCGACCGGGTCCCTGGGGCCAACGTCCTGACTTTC. Translation gives CASDRVPGANVLTF.

V usage is TRBV18 and J usage is TRBJ2-1; 8 nucleotides agree with TRBD1. Trimming removed 8 bases from V and 0 bases from J; junction bases left unmatched: 6. The CDR3 sequence is 15 residues long. Germline V CDR1 and CDR2: KGHSH, LQKENI. CDR3 coding DNA: TGTGCCAGCAATCCGGGACAGGACTCCTACAATGAGCAGTTCTTC. This encodes CASNPGQDSYNEQFF.

The genes are TRBV5-1 and TRBJ1-1, with D maybe TRBD1 (5 bases). Germline V gene lookup returns CDR1 SGHRS and CDR2 YFSETQ. Trimming took off 0 bases at V and 1 base at J, with 10 bases between the two ends. There are 15 residues in the CDR3. CDR3 DNA: TGCGCCAGCAGCTTGGAGGGGTCCAAGAACACTGAAGCTTTCTTT. This encodes CASSLEGSKNTEAFF.